This T cell receptor (beta chain) was captured in a study of cytomegalovirus exposure and HLA in healthy donors. Primers for the PCR totalled 60 Vbeta and 13 Jbeta. Produced via immunoSEQ multiplex PCR; TCRdb's table is partial and in-frame only. The sample includes 30,000 to 35,000 clones, roughly 64% of them seen just once. The clonotype was recovered from a man aged 40-55 years in good health and CMV-seropositive. Material for sequencing was PBMCs.

The CDR3 nucleotides are TGCGCCAGCAGCCCCCTTTGGGGTAGCGGGTTACAAGAGACCCAGTACTTC. Translated, it gives CASSPLWGSGLQETQYF. This sequence joins TRBV5-1 and TRBJ2-5; 7 bases line up with TRBD2. V trimming: 4 bases; J trimming: 2 bases; junction bases outside the gene matches: 14. The CDR3 consists of 17 residues. Germline V CDR1 and CDR2: SGHRS, YFSETQ.